These T cell receptor beta chains were read from a single sample in a study of blood T cell repertoires in COVID-19. The protocol was immunoSEQ multiplex PCR, while the TCRdb copy is restricted to in-frame clones and leaves out a portion. The sample contains a few hundred thousand clones, 80% to 90% of which appear only once. The sequenced material came from peripheral blood. The receptor source for this set is a man aged 18 to 29 with COVID-19, enrolled during active disease. The CDR3 runs from the conserved cysteine through the conserved F or W. Fields, in order: D gene, CDR3 length, clone size, V gene, J gene, CDR3 DNA, CDR3 protein. A D gene is named only where the DNA matches it firmly. Only some rows state a clone size, as once, few, many or a class for expanded clones.

TRBD1	13	.	TRBV2	TRBJ1-2	TGTGCCGGTGCCGGGGACAGGAACTATGGCTACACCTTC	CAGAGDRNYGYTF
.	13	.	TRBV5-5	TRBJ2-4	TGTGCCAGCAGCTTCCCAGGGAAAAACATTCAGTACTTC	CASSFPGKNIQYF
TRBD2	14	.	TRBV7-9	TRBJ2-1	TGTGCCAGTAGGACTAGCGGGAGTTCTAATGAGCAGTTCTTC	CASRTSGSSNEQFF
.	16	once	TRBV6-1	TRBJ1-5	TGTGCCAGCAGTGAACACGGGGGAAGGGGCAATCAGCCCCAGCATTTT	CASSEHGGRGNQPQHF
TRBD2	14	.	TRBV7-9	TRBJ2-5	TGTGCCAGCAGCTTAGTCGGTCCGGGGGGGACCCAGTACTTC	CASSLVGPGGTQYF
.	11	few	TRBV5-3	TRBJ2-3	TGTGCCAGAAGCTTCGGAGATACGCAGTATTTT	CARSFGDTQYF
.	15	.	TRBV25-1	TRBJ1-2	TGTGCCAGCAGTCCCGCGGGGGACAAGGGCTATGGCTACACCTTC	CASSPAGDKGYGYTF
.	10	.	TRBV29-1	TRBJ2-1	TGCAGCGTGCGTGAGGGTGAGCAGTTCTTC	CSVREGEQFF
TRBD2	16	.	TRBV18	TRBJ2-5	TGTGCCAGCTCAACCCGGGGACTAGCGGGAGCCGAGACCCAGTACTTC	CASSTRGLAGAETQYF
TRBD2	16	.	TRBV5-1	TRBJ2-7	TGCGCCAGCAGCTTGGGCGGCGGGGGGGCTAGGAACGAGCAGTACTTC	CASSLGGGGARNEQYF
TRBD1	14	.	TRBV10-2	TRBJ2-1	TGCGCCAGCAACCCGGGACAGGGGCGCGATGAGCAGTTCTTC	CASNPGQGRDEQFF
.	14	once	TRBV27	TRBJ2-6	TGTGCCAGCAGTTTTGCGGATGGGGCCAACGTCCTGACTTTC	CASSFADGANVLTF
.	15	.	TRBV27	TRBJ2-1	TGTGCCAGCAGTTATGGGGGGTCTGGATACAATGAGCAGTTCTTC	CASSYGGSGYNEQFF
.	15	.	TRBV4-2	TRBJ1-5	TGTGCCAGCAGCCAGGCCTCAATGCGGGGGCAGCCCCAGCATTTT	CASSQASMRGQPQHF
.	14	.	TRBV2	TRBJ2-2	TGTGCCAGCAGTGAAGACAGGGCGGTCGGGGAGCTGTTTTTT	CASSEDRAVGELFF
.	15	few	TRBV24-1	TRBJ1-4	TGTGCCACCAGTGATAACAGTGCAACTAATGAAAAACTGTTTTTT	CATSDNSATNEKLFF
.	13	.	TRBV5-6	TRBJ2-1	TGTGCCAGCAGCTTGCTAAACTACAATGAGCAGTTCTTC	CASSLLNYNEQFF
TRBD1	14	.	TRBV9	TRBJ2-2	TGTGCCAGCAGCGTTGACAGGGTCACCGGGGAGCTGTTTTTT	CASSVDRVTGELFF
TRBD2	15	.	TRBV5-1	TRBJ2-1	TGCGCCAGCAGCTTTCTAGCGGGGCCCTACAATGAGCAGTTCTTC	CASSFLAGPYNEQFF
TRBD1	16	.	TRBV6-2/TRBV6-3	TRBJ1-2	TGTGCCAGCAGTTTGGCGGGACAGGGATTCTTCTATGGCTACACCTTC	CASSLAGQGFFYGYTF
.	15	once	TRBV6-5	TRBJ2-7	TGTGCCAGCAGTTACTCGCCGGGAGCGGAGTACGAGCAGTACTTC	CASSYSPGAEYEQYF
TRBD2	17	.	TRBV4-2	TRBJ2-3	TGTGCCAGCAGCCAAGATTTGGCGGGACTAGCGACAGATACGCAGTATTTT	CASSQDLAGLATDTQYF
.	16	few	TRBV10-1	TRBJ2-1	TGCGCCAGCAGTGAGTCTCCCGACAGTACCTACAATGAGCAGTTCTTC	CASSESPDSTYNEQFF
TRBD1	14	.	TRBV5-1	TRBJ2-7	TGCGCCAGCCGCCGCACAGGGGGCCCCTACGAGCAGTACTTC	CASRRTGGPYEQYF
.	16	.	TRBV6-5	TRBJ1-6	TGTGCCAGCAGTTACCCTGTTCTATTACCCAATTCACCCCTCCACTTT	CASSYPVLLPNSPLHF
.	15	.	TRBV25-1	TRBJ1-3	TGTGCCAGCAGTGATTCTCGGGGGACTGGAAACACCATATATTTT	CASSDSRGTGNTIYF
TRBD2	16	.	TRBV7-9	TRBJ2-1	TGTGCCAGCAGCTTAACCGGGACTAGCGGGTACAATGAGCAGTTCTTC	CASSLTGTSGYNEQFF
TRBD1	17	.	TRBV7-9	TRBJ2-7	TGTGCCAGCAGCTTCTTCAGCTGGGGGACAGGGGCCTACGAGCAGTACTTC	CASSFFSWGTGAYEQYF
TRBD1	15	.	TRBV19	TRBJ1-5	TGTGCCAGTACCTACAGGGGGAGAGGGAATCAGCCCCAGCATTTT	CASTYRGRGNQPQHF
.	13	.	TRBV19	TRBJ2-1	TGTGCCAGTAGTCCTAGGCCGTACAATGAGCAGTTCTTC	CASSPRPYNEQFF
TRBD1	14	.	TRBV4-1	TRBJ2-7	TGCGCCAGCAGCCCGGGACAGTCGAGTTACGAGCAGTACTTC	CASSPGQSSYEQYF
.	12	.	TRBV27	TRBJ1-2	TGTGCCAGCAGCTCCCTATCCGGTGGCTACACCTTC	CASSSLSGGYTF
TRBD1	14	.	TRBV19	TRBJ2-7	TGTGCCAGGCCTGACCCGGGACAGAGATACGAGCAGTACTTC	CARPDPGQRYEQYF
TRBD2	14	.	TRBV5-4	TRBJ2-7	TGTGCCAGCAGCTTGGTCCTAGCGGGAGCGGAGCAGTACTTC	CASSLVLAGAEQYF
TRBD1	12	many	TRBV2	TRBJ1-1	TGTGCCAGCAGCCCCCCGGACAGGGAAGCTTTCTTT	CASSPPDREAFF
TRBD1	16	once	TRBV5-4	TRBJ2-2	TGTGCCAGCAGCTTGTCCGGACAGGGGGTGACCGGGGAGCTGTTTTTT	CASSLSGQGVTGELFF
.	14	.	TRBV7-9	TRBJ2-1	TGTGCCAGCAGCATAACTAGCTCCTACAATGAGCAGTTCTTC	CASSITSSYNEQFF
TRBD1	12	.	TRBV6-5	TRBJ1-1	TGTGCCAGCAGTCCCGGGACAGTTGAAGCTTTCTTT	CASSPGTVEAFF
.	17	.	TRBV4-2	TRBJ2-3	TGTGCCAGCAGCCAAGACACCGGGACTTTAAGCACAGATACGCAGTATTTT	CASSQDTGTLSTDTQYF
.	15	.	TRBV9	TRBJ1-3	TGTGCCAGCAGCTTACGGGATCCTATGCGAAACACCATATATTTT	CASSLRDPMRNTIYF
TRBD1	15	.	TRBV4-1	TRBJ1-1	TGCGCCAGCAGGCGTAACGGACAGGGGAACACTGAAGCTTTCTTT	CASRRNGQGNTEAFF
.	16	.	TRBV7-2	TRBJ1-5	TGTGCCAGCAGCTCCTCCCTAGGGGGTCACCTGCGGCCCCAGCATTTT	CASSSSLGGHLRPQHF
TRBD2	17	.	TRBV14	TRBJ2-1	TGTGCCAGCAGCCAAGGTTTGGGCGGGGGGAGTGGCAATGAGCAGTTCTTC	CASSQGLGGGSGNEQFF
.	11	once	TRBV3-1/TRBV3-2	TRBJ2-1	TGTGCCAGCAGCCAATCGGGTGAGCAGTTCTTC	CASSQSGEQFF
.	14	.	TRBV6-5	TRBJ1-2	TGTGCCAGGATCCGGGACACAACTAACTATGGCTACACCTTC	CARIRDTTNYGYTF
TRBD1	14	.	TRBV5-4	TRBJ1-3	TGTGCCAGCAGCTGGGGACAGCCTGGAAACACCATATATTTT	CASSWGQPGNTIYF
TRBD2	19	once	TRBV3-1/TRBV3-2	TRBJ2-1	TGTGCCAGCAGCCAGCAAACCCCTAGCGGGGGGGTGAGGTACAATGAGCAGTTCTTC	CASSQQTPSGGVRYNEQFF
TRBD1	15	.	TRBV9	TRBJ2-7	TGTGCCAGCAGCCCCCAAGGGGGACAGTTTTACGAGCAGTACTTC	CASSPQGGQFYEQYF
.	17	.	TRBV11-3	TRBJ2-3	TGTGCCAGCAGCTTAAAACGCTTGTCTAGCGGCACAGATACGCAGTATTTT	CASSLKRLSSGTDTQYF
.	15	.	TRBV5-5	TRBJ1-5	TGTGCCAGCAGCTTGGAGGCGGGTTCAAGACAGCCCCAGCATTTT	CASSLEAGSRQPQHF